Listed below are T cell receptor beta chains from one sample, sequenced in a study of technical replicates of blood from a handful of donors. Method: immunoSEQ multiplex PCR; TCRdb's copy keeps in-frame clones and lacks some. The sample lists about 60,000 clones; around nine tenths were seen once. The specimen sequenced was PBMCs. The receptors stem from a human donor in good health. Some clones in this sample may be carry-over from other donors' samples. Each CDR3 is given with its conserved first and last residue. D genes are given only for firm matches. Size is omitted from some rows. Given values are once, few, many or a class for expanded clones.

D gene	J gene	clone size	V gene	CDR3 protein	CDR3 DNA
.	TRBJ1-1	.	TRBV5-4	CASSLAGVSTEAFF	TGTGCCAGCAGCTTGGCGGGGGTTAGTACTGAAGCTTTCTTT
.	TRBJ2-7	.	TRBV30	CAWTSSYEQYF	TGTGCCTGGACTAGCTCCTACGAGCAGTACTTC
TRBD2	TRBJ2-7	once	TRBV2	CASRMGSGGQQYF	TGTGCCAGCAGGATGGGTAGCGGGGGGCAGCAGTACTTC
TRBD1	TRBJ2-3	.	TRBV29-1	CSVDRGTGGSLAGSSSTDTQYF	TGCAGCGTTGATCGGGGGACAGGGGGTTCCCTAGCGGGCTCGTCTAGCACAGATACGCAGTATTTT
TRBD1	TRBJ2-7	.	TRBV7-6	CASSWGQGGEQYF	TGTGCCAGCAGCTGGGGACAGGGGGGCGAGCAGTACTTC
TRBD2	TRBJ2-1	.	TRBV12-5	CASGLPTGGNEQFF	TGTGCTAGTGGTTTGCCCACGGGGGGCAATGAGCAGTTCTTC
TRBD2	TRBJ2-1	.	TRBV5-6	CASSLWTSGGQTYYNEQFF	TGTGCCAGCAGCTTATGGACTAGCGGGGGGCAAACATATTACAATGAGCAGTTCTTC
.	TRBJ2-7	.	TRBV30	CAWGIQGSYEQYF	TGTGCCTGGGGGATACAGGGCTCCTACGAGCAGTACTTC
.	TRBJ1-2	.	TRBV7-2	CASSLQSGAVNYGYTF	TGTGCCAGCAGCTTACAATCTGGGGCGGTTAACTATGGCTACACCTTC
.	TRBJ2-3	.	TRBV19	CASNSGLHTDTQYF	TGTGCCAGTAATTCGGGATTACACACAGATACGCAGTATTTT
.	TRBJ2-6	once	TRBV4-3	CASSQDLGSGANVLTF	TGCGCCAGCAGCCAAGATCTCGGTTCTGGGGCCAACGTCCTGACTTTC
.	TRBJ2-7	.	TRBV29-1	CSVVRGYEQYF	TGCAGCGTTGTTCGGGGTTACGAGCAGTACTTC
TRBD1	TRBJ1-1	once	TRBV2	CASSAGQGFMNTEAFF	TGTGCCAGCAGTGCCGGACAGGGTTTCATGAACACTGAAGCTTTCTTT
TRBD1	TRBJ2-6	.	TRBV5-6	CASSRGQLFANVLTF	TGTGCCAGCAGCCGGGGACAGCTCTTTGCCAACGTCCTGACTTTC
.	TRBJ2-7	.	TRBV7-9	CASSLDPLYSYEQYF	TGTGCCAGCAGCTTAGATCCGTTATACTCCTACGAGCAGTACTTC
TRBD2	TRBJ2-2	.	TRBV4-2	CASSLQRGENTGELFF	TGTGCCAGCAGCCTTCAGCGGGGGGAAAACACCGGGGAGCTGTTTTTT
.	TRBJ2-7	.	TRBV7-2	CASSSQVILVGSEQYF	TGTGCCAGCAGCTCACAGGTTATCTTAGTCGGAAGCGAGCAGTACTTC
TRBD2	TRBJ2-7	.	TRBV7-2	CASSRAGVYEQYF	TGTGCCAGCAGCCGGGCGGGGGTCTACGAGCAGTACTTC
.	TRBJ1-4	.	TRBV6-1	CASSDPRVRGGEKLFF	TGTGCCAGCAGTGACCCGCGCGTCAGGGGTGGTGAAAAACTGTTTTTT
TRBD2	TRBJ2-7	.	TRBV6-6	CASSYGSGGSYEQYF	TGTGCCAGCAGTTACGGTAGCGGGGGTAGTTACGAGCAGTACTTC
TRBD1	TRBJ1-2	.	TRBV4-3	CASSTDRETGYTF	TGCGCCAGCTCAACGGACAGGGAAACTGGCTACACCTTC
.	TRBJ1-4	.	TRBV11-2	CASSFRLRDEKLFF	TGTGCCAGCAGCTTTCGGTTGAGGGATGAAAAACTGTTTTTT
.	TRBJ1-2	.	TRBV29-1	CSVALYYGYTF	TGCAGCGTTGCTTTATACTATGGCTACACCTTC
.	TRBJ2-1	.	TRBV5-1	CASSLLSSDNEQFF	TGCGCCAGCAGCTTGCTTAGTTCTGACAATGAGCAGTTCTTC
TRBD1	TRBJ1-2	.	TRBV30	CAWSVPGQGDSYTF	TGTGCCTGGAGTGTTCCGGGACAGGGGGATAGCTACACCTTC
.	TRBJ1-1	.	TRBV6-5	CASLSGKNTEAFF	TGTGCCAGTCTGTCGGGAAAGAACACTGAAGCTTTCTTT
.	TRBJ1-4	.	TRBV25-1	CASRTGGGEKLFF	TGTGCCAGCAGGACGGGGGGCGGTGAAAAACTGTTTTTT
.	TRBJ2-7	.	TRBV2	CASSERQGVFYEQYF	TGTGCCAGCAGTGAACGCCAGGGTGTTTTCTACGAGCAGTACTTC
.	TRBJ1-1	once	TRBV19	CASSSPGIVSTTEAFF	TGTGCCAGTAGTTCACCAGGGATTGTATCGACCACTGAAGCTTTCTTT
TRBD2	TRBJ2-5	.	TRBV11-2	CASSLPPGLAIQETQYF	TGTGCCAGCAGCTTACCTCCGGGACTAGCGATACAAGAGACCCAGTACTTC
TRBD1	TRBJ1-1	few	TRBV29-1	CSVDGTGIAFF	TGCAGCGTTGATGGGACAGGGATAGCTTTCTTT
.	TRBJ1-1	.	TRBV4-1	CASSQVKGAEAFF	TGCGCCAGCAGCCAAGTGAAGGGGGCTGAAGCTTTCTTT
.	TRBJ2-3	.	TRBV7-6	CASLDRSTDTQYF	TGTGCCAGCCTAGACAGGTCCACAGATACGCAGTATTTT
.	TRBJ1-1	.	TRBV14	CASSPGIARDVEAFF	TGTGCCAGCAGCCCAGGGATCGCGCGCGATGTTGAAGCTTTCTTT
TRBD1	TRBJ2-7	.	TRBV29-1	CSVLTGGNEQYF	TGCAGCGTTTTGACAGGGGGCAACGAGCAGTACTTC
TRBD2	TRBJ2-1	.	TRBV27	CASSLYASGSYNEQFF	TGTGCCAGCAGTTTATACGCTAGCGGGAGCTACAATGAGCAGTTCTTC
TRBD2	TRBJ2-7	.	TRBV5-6	CASSVSGRAGNEQYF	TGTGCCAGCAGCGTAAGCGGGAGGGCCGGGAACGAGCAGTACTTC
TRBD1	TRBJ2-3	.	TRBV5-1	CASSLEGQGATDTQYF	TGCGCCAGCAGCTTGGAGGGTCAGGGGGCTACAGATACGCAGTATTTT
.	TRBJ1-1	.	TRBV11-2	CASSLGARTEAFF	TGTGCCAGCAGCTTAGGGGCGCGAACTGAAGCTTTCTTT
.	TRBJ1-6	.	TRBV18	CASSPRAVNSPLHF	TGTGCCAGCTCACCACGGGCAGTAAATTCACCCCTCCACTTT
TRBD1	TRBJ2-7	once	TRBV27	CASSLRGQGSSRYF	TGTGCCAGCAGTTTAAGGGGACAGGGGAGCTCTCGGTACTTC
TRBD2	TRBJ2-3	.	TRBV5-6	CASHSTSGSGTQYF	TGTGCCAGCCATTCGACTAGCGGGAGCGGTACGCAGTATTTT
TRBD1	TRBJ2-7	.	TRBV18	CASSVTGGQYEQYF	TGTGCCAGCTCGGTGACAGGGGGCCAGTACGAGCAGTACTTC
.	TRBJ1-2	.	TRBV4-2	CASSQVRAEGTSGYTF	TGTGCCAGCAGCCAAGTTAGAGCTGAAGGGACTTCTGGCTACACCTTC
.	TRBJ1-5	.	TRBV10-3	CAISEAQGRNNQPQHF	TGTGCCATCAGTGAGGCCCAGGGGCGTAACAATCAGCCCCAGCATTTT
.	TRBJ2-7	.	TRBV6-6	CASSVTYEQYF	TGTGCCAGCAGTGTAACCTACGAGCAGTACTTC
.	TRBJ1-6	.	TRBV6-5	CASSSQEFASPLHF	TGTGCCAGCAGTTCACAGGAGTTCGCTTCACCCCTCCACTTT
.	TRBJ1-4	.	TRBV5-4	CASNDWGGEKLFF	TGTGCCAGCAACGATTGGGGGGGCGAAAAACTGTTTTTT